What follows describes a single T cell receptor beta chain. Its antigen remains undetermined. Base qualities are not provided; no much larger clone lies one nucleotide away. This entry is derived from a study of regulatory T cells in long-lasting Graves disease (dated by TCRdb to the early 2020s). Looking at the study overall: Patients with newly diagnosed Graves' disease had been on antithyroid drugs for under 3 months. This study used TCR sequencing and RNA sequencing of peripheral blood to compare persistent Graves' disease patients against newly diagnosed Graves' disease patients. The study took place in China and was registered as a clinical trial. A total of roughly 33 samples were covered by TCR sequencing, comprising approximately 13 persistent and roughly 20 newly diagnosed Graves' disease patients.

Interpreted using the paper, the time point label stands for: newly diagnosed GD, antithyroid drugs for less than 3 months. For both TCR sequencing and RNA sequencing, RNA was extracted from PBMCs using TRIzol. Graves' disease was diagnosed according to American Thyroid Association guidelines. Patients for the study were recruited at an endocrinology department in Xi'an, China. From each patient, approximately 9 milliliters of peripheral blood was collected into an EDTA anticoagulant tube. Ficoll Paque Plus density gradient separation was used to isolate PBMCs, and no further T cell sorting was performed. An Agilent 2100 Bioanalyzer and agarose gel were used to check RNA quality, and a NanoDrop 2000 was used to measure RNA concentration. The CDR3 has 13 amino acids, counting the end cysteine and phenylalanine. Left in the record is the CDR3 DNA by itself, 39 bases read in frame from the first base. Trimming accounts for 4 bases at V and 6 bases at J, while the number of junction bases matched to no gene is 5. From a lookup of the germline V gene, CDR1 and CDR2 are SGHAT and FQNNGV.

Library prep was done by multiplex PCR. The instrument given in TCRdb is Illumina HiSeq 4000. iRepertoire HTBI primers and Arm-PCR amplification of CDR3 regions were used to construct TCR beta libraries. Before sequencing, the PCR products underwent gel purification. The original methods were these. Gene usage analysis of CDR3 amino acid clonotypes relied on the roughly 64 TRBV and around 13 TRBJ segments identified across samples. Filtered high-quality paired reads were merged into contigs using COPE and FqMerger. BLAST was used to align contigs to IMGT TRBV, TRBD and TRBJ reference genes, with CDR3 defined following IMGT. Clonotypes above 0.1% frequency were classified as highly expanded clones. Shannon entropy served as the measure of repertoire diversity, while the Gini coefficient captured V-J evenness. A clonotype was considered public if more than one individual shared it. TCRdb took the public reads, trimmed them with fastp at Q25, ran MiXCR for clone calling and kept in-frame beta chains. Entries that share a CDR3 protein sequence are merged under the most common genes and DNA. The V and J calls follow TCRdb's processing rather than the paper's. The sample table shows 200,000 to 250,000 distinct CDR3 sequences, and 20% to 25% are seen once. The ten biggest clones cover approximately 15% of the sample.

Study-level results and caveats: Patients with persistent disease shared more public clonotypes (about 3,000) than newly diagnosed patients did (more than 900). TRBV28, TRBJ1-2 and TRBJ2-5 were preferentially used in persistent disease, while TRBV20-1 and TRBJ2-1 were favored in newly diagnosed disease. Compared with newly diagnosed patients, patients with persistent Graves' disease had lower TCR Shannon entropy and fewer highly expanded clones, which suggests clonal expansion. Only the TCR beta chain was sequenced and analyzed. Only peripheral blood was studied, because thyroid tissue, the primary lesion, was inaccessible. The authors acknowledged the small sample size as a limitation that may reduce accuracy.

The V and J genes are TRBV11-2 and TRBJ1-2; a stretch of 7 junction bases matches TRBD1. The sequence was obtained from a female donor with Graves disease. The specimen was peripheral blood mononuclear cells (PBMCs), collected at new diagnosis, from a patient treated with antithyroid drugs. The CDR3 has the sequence CASSSQGGDGYTF. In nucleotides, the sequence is TGTGCCAGCAGCTCCCAGGGGGGGGATGGCTACACCTTC.